This entry describes one T cell receptor (beta chain). It has no known antigen specificity. No much larger clone exists at a distance of one base, and base qualities are not known. The data were taken from a study of T cell responses to AZD1222 COVID-19 vaccine (dated by TCRdb to the early 2020s). Regarding the research as a whole: Because spike-specific TCR depth and breadth did not differ between the two schedules, AZD1222 recipients who got a second dose at roughly 4 weeks were pooled with those who got a second dose at roughly 12 weeks. TCR sequencing was performed for 230 to 250 trial participants, of whom some 200 were given two doses of AZD1222 and about 25 were given two doses of MenACWY control vaccine. Trial participants were enrolled by age into subgroups of 18-55, 56-69 and 70-plus years, and around 150, 28 and 57 TCR-sequenced participants, respectively, were included in these subgroups. Paper-wide results and their limitations: A significant rise in spike-specific TCR breadth and depth was observed after two AZD1222 doses relative to day 0 and relative to MenACWY recipients. Epitopes outside the regions mutated in the B.1.351 and B.1.1.7 variants were reportedly recognized by nearly half of the unique spike-specific TCRs. Vaccine-associated CD4 TCRs spanned the whole spike protein, with dominant responses in regions 160-218 and 743-854. Conclusions about previously exposed vaccinees are limited because only five to seven AZD1222 recipients were SARS-CoV-2 seropositive at baseline. Because no samples from the day 14 peak response were available, repertoires could be characterized only after the peak T cell response. The 56-69-year group was small, and its depth increase did not reach significance, likely because of low power. Most participants were white British and females outnumbered males, and the authors suggested that clonal diversity may have been underestimated.

The CDR3 runs 13 amino acids, cysteine and phenylalanine included. Only CDR3 DNA remains: 39 bases, in frame from the first base. For this chain, trimming is 4 bases at the V end and 4 bases at the J end, and the number of junction bases without a gene match is 2. Reading the germline V gene (reference sequence) gives CDR1 WNHNN and CDR2 SYGVQD. In light of the paper, this sample's time point label describes: baseline before first vaccination. Vaccinee samples were obtained from the UK trials COV001 and COV002, which included a single-blind randomized controlled phase 2/3 trial of AZD1222 (ChAdOx1 nCoV-19) in healthy adults. For TCRbeta chain sequencing, PBMC samples were collected from trial participants at day 0 and at day 28 after the second dose. The CDR3 regions of human TCRbeta chains were analyzed by immunosequencing. The authors processed their data as follows. TCRs in the repertoires were matched against a reference library of SARS-CoV-2-specific TCRs that had been generated with the MIRA antigen-specificity platform. Breadth was defined as the fraction of unique TCRs that were SARS-CoV-2-associated, and depth was defined as the fraction of total T cells that were SARS-CoV-2-associated. Using the MIRA data, each spike-specific TCR was assigned both to the spike region to which the TCR was reactive and to a CD4 or CD8 class. Log10-transformed breadth and depth values were compared by one-way ANOVA with Sidak's multiple comparisons tests. In TCRdb, the immuneACCESS table is reduced to in-frame sequences with V and J assigned. These tables do not hold every clone; where another copy was compared, an unresolved V gene accounts for under half, and the others remain unexplained. The DNA was the basis for D and trimming; V, J and clone size are from that table. This sample lists some 130,000 clones; roughly nine tenths were detected once. The ten largest clonotypes hold 6.9% of the sample.

The source material was peripheral blood, sampled on day 0 of AZD1222 vaccination. The rearrangement combines TRBV10-1 with TRBJ2-7; 9 bases in the middle match TRBD2. The TCR originated in an adult in good health. The CDR3 region has the sequence CASSATSGYEQYF. The DNA sequence is TGCGCCAGCAGTGCTACTAGCGGGTACGAGCAGTACTTC.